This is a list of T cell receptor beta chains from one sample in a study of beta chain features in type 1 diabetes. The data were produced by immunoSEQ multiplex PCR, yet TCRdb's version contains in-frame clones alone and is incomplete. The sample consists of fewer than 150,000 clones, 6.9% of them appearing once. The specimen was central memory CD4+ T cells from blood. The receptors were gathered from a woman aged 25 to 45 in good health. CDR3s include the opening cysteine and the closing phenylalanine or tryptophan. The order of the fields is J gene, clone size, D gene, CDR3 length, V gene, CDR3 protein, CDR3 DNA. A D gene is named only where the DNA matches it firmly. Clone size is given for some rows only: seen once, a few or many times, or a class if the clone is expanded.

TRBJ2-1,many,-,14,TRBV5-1,CASSLGESHNEQFF,TGCGCCAGCAGCTTGGGTGAGTCCCACAATGAGCAGTTCTTC
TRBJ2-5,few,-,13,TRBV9,CASSHLGQETQYF,TGTGCCAGCAGCCACCTAGGCCAAGAGACCCAGTACTTC
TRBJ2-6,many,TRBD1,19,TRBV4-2,CASSQDPGGFVSGANVLTF,TGTGCCAGCAGCCAAGATCCAGGGGGATTTGTCTCTGGGGCCAACGTCCTGACTTTC
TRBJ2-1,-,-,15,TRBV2,CASSKLGVQNNEQFF,TGTGCCAGCAGTAAATTGGGAGTTCAGAACAATGAGCAGTTCTTC
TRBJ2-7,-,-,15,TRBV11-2,CASSLGSGLVYEQYF,TGTGCCAGCAGCTTAGGGTCAGGGTTAGTCTACGAGCAGTACTTC
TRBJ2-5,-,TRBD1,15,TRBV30,CAWSPTGALQETQYF,TGTGCCTGGAGTCCTACAGGGGCGCTACAAGAGACCCAGTACTTC
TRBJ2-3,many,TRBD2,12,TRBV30,CAWSVRGGSSYF,TGTGCCTGGAGTGTACGGGGCGGGAGCTCGTATTTT
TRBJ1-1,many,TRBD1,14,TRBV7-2,CASSLQGAASEAFF,TGTGCCAGCAGCTTGCAGGGGGCGGCCAGTGAAGCTTTCTTT
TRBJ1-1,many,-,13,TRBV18,CASSQGENTEAFF,TGTGCCAGCTCACAAGGGGAGAACACTGAAGCTTTCTTT
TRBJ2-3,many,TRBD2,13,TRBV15,CATSIRTSDQQYF,TGTGCCACCAGCATCAGGACTAGCGACCAACAGTATTTT
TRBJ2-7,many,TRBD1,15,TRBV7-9,CASSPRTGLFYEQYF,TGTGCCAGCAGCCCCCGGACAGGCCTCTTCTACGAGCAGTACTTC
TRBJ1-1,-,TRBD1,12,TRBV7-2,CASSADRAEAFF,TGTGCCAGCAGCGCCGACAGGGCTGAAGCTTTCTTT
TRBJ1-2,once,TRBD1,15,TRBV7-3,CASSLGQGSDYGYTF,TGTGCCAGCAGCCTTGGACAGGGGAGCGACTATGGCTACACCTTC
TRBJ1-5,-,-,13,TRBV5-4,CASSLPGDQPQHF,TGTGCCAGCAGCCTACCGGGGGATCAGCCCCAGCATTTT
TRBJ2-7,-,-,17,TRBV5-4,CASSSGASSGAPHEQYF,TGTGCCAGCAGCTCGGGGGCGTCTAGCGGAGCTCCGCACGAGCAGTACTTC
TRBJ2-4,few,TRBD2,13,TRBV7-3,CASSLGTSGRVYF,TGTGCCAGCAGCTTAGGGACTAGCGGGAGAGTGTACTTC
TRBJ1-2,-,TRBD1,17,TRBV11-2,CASRGLRRGQDRYGYTF,TGTGCCAGCAGGGGTTTGCGCAGGGGGCAGGATCGTTATGGCTACACCTTC
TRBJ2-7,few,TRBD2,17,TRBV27,CASSLSLVWGLACEQYF,TGTGCCAGCAGTTTATCCCTCGTTTGGGGACTAGCTTGCGAGCAGTACTTC
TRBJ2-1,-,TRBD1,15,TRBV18,CASSPPGTARGEQFF,TGTGCCAGCTCACCACCGGGGACAGCGAGGGGTGAGCAGTTCTTC
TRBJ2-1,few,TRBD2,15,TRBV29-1,CSSVRAGGVFDEQFF,TGCAGCTCTGTGAGGGCGGGAGGGGTGTTCGATGAGCAGTTCTTC
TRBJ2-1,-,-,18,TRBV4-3,CASSQEPSDTEGYNEQFF,TGCGCCAGCAGCCAAGAACCCTCGGACACTGAAGGCTACAATGAGCAGTTCTTC
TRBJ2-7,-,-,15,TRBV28,CASSWQGFKPYEQYF,TGTGCCAGCAGCTGGCAGGGTTTTAAACCCTACGAGCAGTACTTC
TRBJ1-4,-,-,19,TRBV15,CATSSDRRANSATNEKLFF,TGTGCCACCAGCAGCGACAGGAGAGCAAACTCTGCAACTAATGAAAAACTGTTTTTT
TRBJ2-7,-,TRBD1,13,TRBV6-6,CASSRTGSYEQYF,TGTGCCAGCAGTCGGACAGGGTCCTACGAGCAGTACTTC
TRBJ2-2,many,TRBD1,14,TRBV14,CASSRQGFGGELFF,TGTGCCAGCAGCCGACAGGGGTTCGGCGGGGAGCTGTTTTTT
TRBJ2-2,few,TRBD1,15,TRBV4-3,CASSNRDRVVGELFF,TGCGCCAGCAGCAACCGGGACAGGGTAGTCGGGGAGCTGTTTTTT
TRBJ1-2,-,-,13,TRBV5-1,CASSLREGYGYTF,TGCGCCAGCAGCTTGAGGGAGGGCTATGGCTACACCTTC
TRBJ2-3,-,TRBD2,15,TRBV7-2,CASSLAGGRVDTQYF,TGTGCCAGCAGTTTAGCGGGAGGCCGGGTAGATACGCAGTATTTT
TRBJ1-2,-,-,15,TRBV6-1,CASRTTGPSNYGYTF,TGTGCCAGCAGGACGACAGGCCCTTCGAACTATGGCTACACCTTC